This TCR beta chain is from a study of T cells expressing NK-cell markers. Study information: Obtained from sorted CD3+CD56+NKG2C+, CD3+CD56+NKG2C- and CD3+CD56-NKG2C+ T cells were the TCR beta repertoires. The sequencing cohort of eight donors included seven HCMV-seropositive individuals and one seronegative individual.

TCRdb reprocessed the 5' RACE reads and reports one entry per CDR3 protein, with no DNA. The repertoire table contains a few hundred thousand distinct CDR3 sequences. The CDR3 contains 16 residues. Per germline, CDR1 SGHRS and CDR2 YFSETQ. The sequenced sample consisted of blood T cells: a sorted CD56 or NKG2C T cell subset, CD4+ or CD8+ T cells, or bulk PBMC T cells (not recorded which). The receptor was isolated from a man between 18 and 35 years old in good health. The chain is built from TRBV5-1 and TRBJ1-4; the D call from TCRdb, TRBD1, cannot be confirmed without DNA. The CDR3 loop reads CASSLKVRTVNEKLFF.